Each of the 14 T cell receptor beta chains below was sequenced from the same sample in a study of cytomegalovirus exposure and HLA in healthy donors. Primers for the PCR totalled 60 Vbeta and 13 Jbeta. Assay used: immunoSEQ multiplex PCR; TCRdb lists only in-frame clones, some missing. The sample has approximately 160,000 clones; approximately 80% are singletons. The specimen was PBMCs. All receptors come from a woman in her thirties or forties in good health and CMV-seropositive.

The CDR3 here is CSVCRVADTEAFF. The DNA of the CDR3 is TGCAGCGTTTGCAGGGTAGCCGACACTGAAGCTTTCTTT. The V and J genes are TRBV29-1 and TRBJ1-1, with D maybe TRBD1 (5 bases). Trimming left V 5 bases short and J 3 bases short, with 13 bases between. The CDR3 totals 13 residues. Germline CDR1 SQVTM, CDR2 ANQGSEA.

This chain connects TRBV15 to TRBJ2-5; 9 nucleotides align to TRBD2. The V gene's germline CDR1 is LNHNV and CDR2 YYDKDF (reference sequence). V lost 6 bases to trimming and J lost 5 bases; unmatched junction nucleotides: 10. The CDR3 is 15 residues long. The DNA for the CDR3 is TGTGCCACCAGACCCGGGACTAGCCGGTCGGAGACCCAGTACTTC. This sequence encodes CATRPGTSRSETQYF.

In its sample, this clone was seen once. The chain combines TRBV10-2 with TRBJ2-2, with 8 bases fitting TRBD2. V dropped 6 bases and J dropped 7; count of bases not matched to a gene: 13. CDR3 size: 16 residues. CDR1 WSHSY and CDR2 SAAADI come from the germline V gene. The CDR3 spells CASRVASGGPGGELFF. The CDR3 coding sequence is TGCGCCAGCAGGGTTGCGTCGGGGGGGCCGGGCGGGGAGCTGTTTTTT.

This chain connects TRBV7-8 to TRBJ1-5; D is uncertain. Trimming shortened V by 2 bases and J by 0 bases, and 11 bases separated the two germline ends. This CDR3 comprises 16 residues. Per germline, CDR1 SGHVS and CDR2 FQNEAQ. The CDR3 nucleotides are TGTGCCAGCAGCTTAAGCGGCGACTTTAGCAATCAGCCCCAGCATTTT. Protein: CASSLSGDFSNQPQHF.

The V call is TRBV6-5, the J call TRBJ1-3; TRBD1 aligns across 10 bases. Germline loops: CDR1 MNHEY, CDR2 SVGAGI. The V and J ends lost 6 bases and 4 bases, in that order; junction bases with no gene match: 6. This CDR3 spans 15 amino acids. CDR3 sequence (DNA): TGTGCCAGCAGCTCCGACAGGGGGCAAGGAAACACCATATATTTT. This codes for CASSSDRGQGNTIYF.

Concerning this clone itself: The identical CDR3 is also encoded by other nucleotide sequences in the sample. This chain links TRBV18 with TRBJ1-4, with D unclear. Between the trimmed V and J ends, which lost 4 bases and 2 bases, there was a span of 5 bases. Germline values: CDR1 KGHSH, CDR2 LQKENI. This CDR3 region has 13 residues. CDR3 DNA: TGTGCCAGCTCACGAGGGACTAATGAAAAACTGTTTTTT. Amino acids: CASSRGTNEKLFF.

This clone was observed a few times. The chain carries TRBV5-4 and TRBJ2-2, with D hard to call. Germline V CDR1 and CDR2: SGHNT, YYREEE (reference sequence). Trimming left V 3 bases short and J 3 bases short, with 12 bases between. The CDR3 is 15 amino acids. The CDR3 region has the DNA TGTGCCAGCAGCTCTCCTTACCAGGACACCGGGGAGCTGTTTTTT. Encoded protein: CASSSPYQDTGELFF.

This chain links TRBV28 with TRBJ1-5; D ambiguous. This CDR3 is built from 16 residues. Germline CDR1 is MDHEN and CDR2 is SYDVKM. V was clipped by 5 bases and J by 5 bases, with 19 bases between them. CDR3 region: CASSPPQAGYHQPQHF. DNA of the CDR3: TGTGCCAGCAGTCCCCCCCAGGCGGGATACCATCAGCCCCAGCATTTT.

J is TRBJ2-3 and V is TRBV7-2, with 9 bases matching TRBD1. Germline lookup yields CDR1 SGHTA and CDR2 FQGNSA. J was trimmed by 4 bases and V by 6 bases; bases with no gene match: 5. This CDR3 has 14 amino acids. The CDR3 spells CASSRGQGADTQYF. The CDR3, as DNA: TGTGCCAGCAGTCGGGGACAGGGTGCAGATACGCAGTATTTT.

The rearrangement links TRBV7-9 to TRBJ1-3; a possible D gene is TRBD1 (5 bases). The CDR3 has 17 residues. The V gene's germline CDR1 is SEHNR and CDR2 FQNEAQ (reference sequence). V was cut by 2 bases and J by 3 bases, with 17 bases left in between. CDR3 protein: CASSLPRGGVGGNTIYF. The DNA of the CDR3 is TGTGCCAGCAGCTTACCCCGAGGAGGGGTCGGTGGAAACACCATATATTTT.

This chain uses TRBV28 with TRBJ2-7, with D tentatively TRBD2 (6 bases). Per germline, CDR1 MDHEN and CDR2 SYDVKM. CDR3 size: 15 residues. Trimming shortened V by 5 bases and J by 0 bases, and 14 bases separated the two germline ends. The CDR3 region has the DNA TGTGCCAGCAGTCCGGGGGACGGTAGCTCCTACGAGCAGTACTTC. It is translated as CASSPGDGSSYEQYF.

Here the CDR3 DNA reads TGCGCCAGCAGCGTACAGGGGACCGGGGAGCTGTTTTTT. This encodes CASSVQGTGELFF. This rearrangement joins TRBV5-1 to TRBJ2-2, with TRBD1 identical over 7 bases. The CDR3 is 13 residues long. Unmatched junction bases numbered 2, after V lost 4 bases and J lost 5 bases. CDR1 and CDR2 from the germline V gene are SGHRS and YFSETQ.

This clone has only one observation. This chain uses TRBV6-1 with TRBJ2-7; 10 positions agree with TRBD2. The CDR3 is 13 amino acids. CDR1 and CDR2 (germline): MNHNS, SASEGT. The J segment lost 5 bases and the V segment lost 6 bases, leaving 4 bases of the junction unmatched. The chain's CDR3 is CASRIAGGDEQYF. CDR3 DNA sequence: TGTGCCAGCAGAATAGCGGGGGGCGACGAGCAGTACTTC.

The V and J genes are TRBV5-1 and TRBJ1-1; D gene ambiguous. Trimming left V 0 bases short and J 2 bases short, with 8 bases between. Germline V gene lookup returns CDR1 SGHRS and CDR2 YFSETQ. The CDR3 sequence is 14 residues long. Here the CDR3 reads CASSLEPTNTEAFF. CDR3 sequence (DNA): TGCGCCAGCAGCTTGGAGCCAACCAACACTGAAGCTTTCTTT.